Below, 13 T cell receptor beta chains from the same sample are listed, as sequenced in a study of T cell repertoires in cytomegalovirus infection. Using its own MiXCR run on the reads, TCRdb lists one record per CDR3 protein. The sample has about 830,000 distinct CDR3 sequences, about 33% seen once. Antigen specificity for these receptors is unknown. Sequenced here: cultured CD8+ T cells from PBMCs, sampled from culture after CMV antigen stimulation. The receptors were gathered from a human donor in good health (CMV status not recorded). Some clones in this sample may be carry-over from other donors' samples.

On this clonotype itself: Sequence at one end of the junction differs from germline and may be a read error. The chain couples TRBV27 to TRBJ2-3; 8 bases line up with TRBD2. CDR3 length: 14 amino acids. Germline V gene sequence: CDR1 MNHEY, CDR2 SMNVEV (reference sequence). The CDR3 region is CASLERGITDTLYF. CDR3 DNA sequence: TGTGCCAGCCTAGAGCGGGGGATCACAGATACGCTGTATTTT.

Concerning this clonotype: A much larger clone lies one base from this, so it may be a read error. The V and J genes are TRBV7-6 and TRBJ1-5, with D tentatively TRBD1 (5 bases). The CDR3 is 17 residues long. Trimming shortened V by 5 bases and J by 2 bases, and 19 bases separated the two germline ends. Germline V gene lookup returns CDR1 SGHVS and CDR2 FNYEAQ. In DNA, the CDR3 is TGTGCCAGCAGCCCTCGGATTCTGGGGGGAGGCAATCAGCCCCAGCATTTT. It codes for CASSPRILGGGNQPQHF.

The CDR3 loop is CAPQGQGVNEQFF. CDR3 DNA sequence: TGTGCCCCCCAGGGACAGGGCGTGAATGAGCAGTTCTTC. This rearrangement joins TRBV2 to TRBJ2-1; TRBD1 aligns across 9 bases. V was clipped by 11 bases and J by 7 bases; unmatched bases: 9. The V gene's germline CDR1 is SNHLY and CDR2 FYNNEI. The CDR3 extends over 13 amino acids.

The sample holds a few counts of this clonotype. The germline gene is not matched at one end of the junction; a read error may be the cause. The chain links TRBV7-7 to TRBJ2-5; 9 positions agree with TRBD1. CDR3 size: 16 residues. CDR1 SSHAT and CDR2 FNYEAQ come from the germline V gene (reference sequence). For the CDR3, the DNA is TGTGCTAGCAGCCGCCGGACAGGGGCGATTCGGGAGACCCAGTACTTC. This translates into CASSRRTGAIRETQYF.

The CDR3: CASRSNGGVNEQFF. In nucleotides, the CDR3 is TGTGCCAGTAGATCTAACGGGGGGGTCAATGAGCAGTTCTTC. This rearrangement joins TRBV19 to TRBJ2-1; TRBD2 agrees at 8 bases. Germline V gene data show CDR1 as LNHDA and CDR2 as SQIVND (reference sequence). Trimming took 6 bases from V and 6 from J; bases not matched to a gene: 7. The CDR3 sequence is 14 residues long.

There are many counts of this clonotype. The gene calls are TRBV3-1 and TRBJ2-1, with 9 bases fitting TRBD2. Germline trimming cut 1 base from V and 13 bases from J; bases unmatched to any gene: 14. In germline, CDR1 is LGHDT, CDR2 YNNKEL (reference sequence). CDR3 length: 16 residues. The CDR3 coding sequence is TGTGCCAGCAGCCAAGTATCAGCGGGGGGCCCCGGGGGTCAGTTCTTC. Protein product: CASSQVSAGGPGGQFF.

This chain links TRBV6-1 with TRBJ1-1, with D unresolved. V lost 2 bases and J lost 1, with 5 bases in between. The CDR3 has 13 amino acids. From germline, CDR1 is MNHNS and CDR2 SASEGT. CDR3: CASSEMGNTEAFF. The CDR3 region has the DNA TGTGCCAGCAGTGAAATGGGGAACACTGAAGCTTTCTTT.

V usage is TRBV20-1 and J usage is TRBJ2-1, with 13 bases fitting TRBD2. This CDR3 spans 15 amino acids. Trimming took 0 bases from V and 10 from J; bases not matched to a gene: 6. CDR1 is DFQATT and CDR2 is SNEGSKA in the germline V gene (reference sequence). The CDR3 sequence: CSAREGLAGLGEQFF. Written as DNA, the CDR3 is TGCAGTGCTAGAGAGGGACTAGCGGGATTGGGAGAGCAGTTCTTC.

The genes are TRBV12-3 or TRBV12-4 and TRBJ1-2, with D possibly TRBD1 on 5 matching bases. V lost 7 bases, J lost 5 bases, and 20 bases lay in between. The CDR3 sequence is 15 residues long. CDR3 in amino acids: CASTSGRPDLYGYTF. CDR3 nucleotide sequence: TGTGCCAGCACCTCGGGGCGGCCAGATCTTTATGGCTACACCTTC.

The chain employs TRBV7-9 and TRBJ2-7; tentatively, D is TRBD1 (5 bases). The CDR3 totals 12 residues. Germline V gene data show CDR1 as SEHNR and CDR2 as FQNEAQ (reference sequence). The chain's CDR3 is CASSLGGKVWDV. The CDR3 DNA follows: TGTGCCAGCAGCTTAGGGGGCAAGGTTTGGGACGTC.

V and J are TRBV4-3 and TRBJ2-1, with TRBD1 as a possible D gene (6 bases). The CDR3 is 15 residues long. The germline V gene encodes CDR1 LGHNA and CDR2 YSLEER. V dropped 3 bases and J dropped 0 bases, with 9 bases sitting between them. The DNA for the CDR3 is TGCGCCAGCAGCCAGGACAGTCTCTCCTACAATGAGCAGTTCTTC. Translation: CASSQDSLSYNEQFF.

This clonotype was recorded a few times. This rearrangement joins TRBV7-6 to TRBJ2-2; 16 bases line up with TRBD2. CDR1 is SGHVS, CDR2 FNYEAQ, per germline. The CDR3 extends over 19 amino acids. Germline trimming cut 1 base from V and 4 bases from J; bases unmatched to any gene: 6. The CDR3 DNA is TGTGCCAGCAGCTTAGTCCCGGGACTAGCGGGGGGGAGCACCGGGGAGCTGTTTTTT. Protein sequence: CASSLVPGLAGGSTGELFF. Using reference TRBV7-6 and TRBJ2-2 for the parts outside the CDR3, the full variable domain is GAGVSQSPRYKVTKRGQDVALRCDPISGHVSLYWYRQALGQGPEFLTYFNYEAQQDKSGLPNDRFSAERPEGSISTLTIQRTEQRDSAMYRCASSLVPGLAGGSTGELFFGEGSRLTVL.

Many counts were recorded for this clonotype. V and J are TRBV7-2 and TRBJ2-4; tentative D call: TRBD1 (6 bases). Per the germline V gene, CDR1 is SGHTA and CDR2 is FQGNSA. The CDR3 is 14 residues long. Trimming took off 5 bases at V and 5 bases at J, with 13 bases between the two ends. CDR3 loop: CASSPPGHQNIQYF. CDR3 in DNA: TGTGCCAGCAGCCCTCCGGGACACCAAAACATTCAGTACTTC.